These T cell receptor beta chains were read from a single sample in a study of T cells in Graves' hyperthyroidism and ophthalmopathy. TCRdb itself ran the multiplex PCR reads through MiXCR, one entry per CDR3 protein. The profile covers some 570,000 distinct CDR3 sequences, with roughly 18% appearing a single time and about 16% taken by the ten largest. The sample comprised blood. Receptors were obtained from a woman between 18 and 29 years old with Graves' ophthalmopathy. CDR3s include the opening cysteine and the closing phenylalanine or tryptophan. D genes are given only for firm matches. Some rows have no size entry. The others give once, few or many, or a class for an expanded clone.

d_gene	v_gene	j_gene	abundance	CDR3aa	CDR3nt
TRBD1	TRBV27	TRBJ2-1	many	CASKGAEYNEQFF	TGTGCCAGCAAGGGGGCGGAATACAATGAGCAGTTCTTC
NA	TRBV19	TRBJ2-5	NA	CASSKTGSKRKTQYF	TGTGCCAGTAGTAAGACAGGTAGCAAGCGCAAGACCCAGTACTTC
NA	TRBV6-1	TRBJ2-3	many	CASSSADADTDTQYF	TGTGCCAGCAGCTCAGCGGATGCGGACACAGATACGCAGTATTTT
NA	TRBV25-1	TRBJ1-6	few	CGSGGSYNSPLHF	TGTGGCAGCGGGGGAAGCTATAATTCACCCCTCCACTTT
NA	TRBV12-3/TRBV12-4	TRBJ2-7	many	CASTSGWYEQYF	TGTGCCAGCACCTCTGGGTGGTACGAGCAGTACTTC
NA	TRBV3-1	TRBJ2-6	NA	CASSHGRSGANVLTF	TGTGCCAGCAGCCATGGGAGGTCTGGGGCCAACGTCCTGACTTTC
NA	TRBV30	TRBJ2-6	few	CACRVSGANVLTF	TGTGCCTGTAGAGTCTCTGGGGCCAACGTCCTGACTTTC
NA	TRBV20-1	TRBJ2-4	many	CSWVSGHIQYF	TGCAGCTGGGTTAGCGGCCACATTCAGTACTTC
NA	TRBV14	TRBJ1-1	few	CASSHPYTNTEAFF	TGTGCCAGCAGCCACCCCTACACGAACACTGAAGCTTTCTTT
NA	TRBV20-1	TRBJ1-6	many	CSAEGAGASYNSPLHF	TGCAGTGCGGAAGGGGCAGGGGCGTCTTATAATTCACCCCTCCACTTT
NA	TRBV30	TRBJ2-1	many	CAWSVLGTEQFF	TGTGCCTGGAGTGTACTGGGGACTGAGCAGTTCTTC
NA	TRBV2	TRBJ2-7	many	CASRTTRRTPTYEQYF	TGTGCCAGCAGGACTACAAGGCGGACCCCGACCTACGAGCAGTACTTC
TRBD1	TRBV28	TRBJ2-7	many	CASRSTGDEQYF	TGTGCCAGCAGGTCCACAGGGGACGAGCAGTACTTC
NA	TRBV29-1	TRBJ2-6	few	CSADSYGSSGANVLTF	TGCAGCGCCGATTCGTACGGTAGCTCTGGGGCCAACGTCCTGACTTTC
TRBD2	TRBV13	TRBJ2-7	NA	CASSDRTSGRGYEQYF	TGTGCCAGCAGCGACCGGACTAGCGGGAGAGGGTACGAGCAGTACTTC
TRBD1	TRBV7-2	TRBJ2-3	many	CASSLERNRGFSTDTQYF	TGTGCCAGCAGCTTAGAGCGGAACAGGGGTTTTAGCACAGATACGCAGTATTTT